This TCR beta chain was recovered during a study of cytotoxic CD8 clonotypes in ibrutinib-treated CLL. The CDR3 runs 15 residues. Germline V CDR1 and CDR2: GTSNPN, SVGIG (reference sequence). The V gene end was trimmed by 0 bases and the J gene end by 4 bases; junction bases not matched to a gene: 4. TCRdb's copy holds only in-frame clones and misses some; the assay was immunoSEQ multiplex PCR. This sample carries over 100,000 clones, 75% to 90% of them seen once, and the ten largest clones take over 2%. V and J are TRBV30 and TRBJ1-2; 11 nucleotides match TRBD1. The sample in question was PBMCs, obtained after 24 months of ibrutinib treatment. The receptor was isolated from a human donor with chronic lymphocytic leukemia. The CDR3: CAWSVQGQGVYGYTF. CDR3 DNA sequence: TGTGCCTGGAGTGTACAGGGACAGGGGGTCTATGGCTACACCTTC.